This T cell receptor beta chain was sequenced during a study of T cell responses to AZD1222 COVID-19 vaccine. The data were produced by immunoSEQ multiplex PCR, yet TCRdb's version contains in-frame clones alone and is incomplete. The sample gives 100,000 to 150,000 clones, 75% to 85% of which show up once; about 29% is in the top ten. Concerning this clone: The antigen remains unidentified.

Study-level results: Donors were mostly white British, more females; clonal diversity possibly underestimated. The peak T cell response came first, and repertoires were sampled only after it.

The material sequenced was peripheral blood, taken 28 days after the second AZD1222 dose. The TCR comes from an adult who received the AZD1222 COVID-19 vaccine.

In DNA form, the CDR3 reads TGTGCCAGCAGTACAGCGCGCACCGGGGAGCTGTTTTTT. Amino acid sequence: CASSTARTGELFF. The V gene is TRBV6-5, the J gene TRBJ2-2; D gene uncertain. This CDR3 contains 13 residues. CDR1 and CDR2 from the germline V gene are MNHEY and SVGAGI. V lost 5 bases and J lost 4, with 8 bases in between.